These 6 T cell receptor beta chains came from one sample sequenced in a study of T cell repertoires in cytomegalovirus infection. Their recognized antigens are unknown. TCRdb used MiXCR to reprocess the reads, holding one entry per CDR3 protein. The sample carries 550,000 to 850,000 distinct CDR3 sequences, 33% recorded once. This specimen was cultured PBMCs, taken from culture after CMV antigen stimulation. The receptors originated from a human donor in good health (CMV status not recorded). Some clones in this sample may be carry-over from other donors' samples.

The chain has TRBV9 and TRBJ1-1; tentative D call: TRBD1 (5 bases). Germline lookup yields CDR1 SGDLS and CDR2 YYNGEE. This CDR3 has 13 residues. V was cut by 4 bases and J by 6 bases, with 13 bases left in between. CDR3 in amino acids: CASSPPRAPEAFF. The CDR3 DNA reads as TGTGCCAGCAGCCCCCCCAGGGCCCCTGAAGCTTTCTTT.

This clonotype was seen only a few times. The CDR3 here is CAWRPGLAVYNEQFF. In DNA, the CDR3 is TGTGCCTGGAGACCGGGACTAGCGGTTTACAATGAGCAGTTCTTC. The rearrangement uses TRBV30 and TRBJ2-1; 11 nucleotides align to TRBD2. Losses at the gene ends were 3 bases for V and 4 bases for J; bases not matched to a gene: 5. Germline-derived CDR1 and CDR2 are GTSNPN and SVGIG (reference sequence). The CDR3 loop spans 15 amino acids.

The CDR3 DNA sequence: TGTGCCAGCAGTTCCCCGGGCCTCACAGATACGCAGTATTTT. It is translated as CASSSPGLTDTQYF. V is TRBV6-8 and J is TRBJ2-3; no reliable D call. This CDR3 comprises 14 residues. CDR1 and CDR2 from the germline V gene are MNHGY and SAAAGT. V was cut by 4 bases and J by 2 bases, with 10 bases left in between.

This sequence joins TRBV20-1 and TRBJ2-7; 9 nucleotides align to TRBD1. The CDR3 is made up of 15 amino acids. Germline V gene sequence: CDR1 DFQATT, CDR2 SNEGSKA (reference sequence). Losses at the gene ends were 3 bases for V and 4 bases for J; bases not matched to a gene: 10. CDR3 region: CSASNSGQGSYEQYF. The CDR3, as DNA: TGCAGTGCTAGTAATTCGGGACAGGGTTCTTACGAGCAGTACTTC.

The chain carries TRBV5-5 and TRBJ1-1; TRBD1 is a possible D gene (5 bases). Germline loops: CDR1 SGHKS, CDR2 YYEKEE (reference sequence). This CDR3 has 14 residues. V lost 3 bases and J 2 bases, leaving 11 bases between the germline ends. The DNA of the CDR3 is TGTGCCAGCAGCTCGACAGTTACCAACACTGAAGCTTTCTTT. It is translated as CASSSTVTNTEAFF.

This clonotype was counted between two and nine times. The chain combines TRBV12-3 or TRBV12-4 with TRBJ2-7, with TRBD2 matching 9 bases. With V trimmed by 2 bases and J by 3 bases, 5 bases remained unmatched. The CDR3 consists of 15 residues. As DNA, the CDR3 is TGTGCCAGCAGTTTAACTAGCGGGTCCCACTACGAGCAGTACTTC. Translating gives CASSLTSGSHYEQYF.